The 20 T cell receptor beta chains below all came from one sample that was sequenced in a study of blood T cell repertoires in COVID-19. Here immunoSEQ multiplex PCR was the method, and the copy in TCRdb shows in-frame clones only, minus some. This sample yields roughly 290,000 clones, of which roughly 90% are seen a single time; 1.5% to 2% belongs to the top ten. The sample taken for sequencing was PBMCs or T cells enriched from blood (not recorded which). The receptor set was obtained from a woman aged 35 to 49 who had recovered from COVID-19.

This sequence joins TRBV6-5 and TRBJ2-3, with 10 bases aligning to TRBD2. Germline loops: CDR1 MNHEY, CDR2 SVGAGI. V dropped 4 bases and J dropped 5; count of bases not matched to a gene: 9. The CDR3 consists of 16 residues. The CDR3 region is CASSSLSGGTKDTQYF. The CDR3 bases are TGTGCCAGCAGTTCCCTTAGCGGGGGGACGAAAGATACGCAGTATTTT.

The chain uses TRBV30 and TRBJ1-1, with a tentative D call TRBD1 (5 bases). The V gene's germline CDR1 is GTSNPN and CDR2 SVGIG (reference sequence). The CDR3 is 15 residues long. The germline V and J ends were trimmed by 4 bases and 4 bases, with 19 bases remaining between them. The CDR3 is CAWIWSRTSSTEAFF. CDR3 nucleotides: TGTGCCTGGATATGGAGCAGGACATCGTCCACTGAAGCTTTCTTT.

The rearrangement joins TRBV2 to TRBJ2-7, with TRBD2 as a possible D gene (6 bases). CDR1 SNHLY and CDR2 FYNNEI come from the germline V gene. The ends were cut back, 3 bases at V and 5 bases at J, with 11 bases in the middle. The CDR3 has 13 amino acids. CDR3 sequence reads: CASSDGGWNEQYF. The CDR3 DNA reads TGTGCCAGCAGTGATGGAGGGTGGAACGAGCAGTACTTC.

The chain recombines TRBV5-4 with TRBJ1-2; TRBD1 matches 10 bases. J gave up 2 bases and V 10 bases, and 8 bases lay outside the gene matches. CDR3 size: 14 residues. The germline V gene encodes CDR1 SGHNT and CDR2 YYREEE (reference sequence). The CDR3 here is CAASPDRGNYGYTF. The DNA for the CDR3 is TGTGCCGCATCACCGGACAGGGGGAACTATGGCTACACCTTC.

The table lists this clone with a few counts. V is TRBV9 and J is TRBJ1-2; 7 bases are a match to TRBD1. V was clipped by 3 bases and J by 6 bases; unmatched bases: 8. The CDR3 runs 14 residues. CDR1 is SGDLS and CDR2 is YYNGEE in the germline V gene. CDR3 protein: CASSGATGLNGYTF. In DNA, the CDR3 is TGTGCCAGCAGCGGAGCGACAGGGCTTAATGGCTACACCTTC.

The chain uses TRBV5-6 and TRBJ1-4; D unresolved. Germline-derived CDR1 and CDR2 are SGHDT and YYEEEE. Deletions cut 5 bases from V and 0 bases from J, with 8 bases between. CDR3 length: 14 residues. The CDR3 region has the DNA TGTGCCAGCAGGAGGGAGGCAACTAATGAAAAACTGTTTTTT. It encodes CASRREATNEKLFF.

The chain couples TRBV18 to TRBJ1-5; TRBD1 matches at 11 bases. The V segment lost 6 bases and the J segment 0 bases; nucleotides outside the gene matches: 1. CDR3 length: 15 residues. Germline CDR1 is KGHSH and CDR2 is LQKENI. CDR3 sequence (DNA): TGTGCCAGCTCCGGACAGGGGGCTAGCAATCAGCCCCAGCATTTT. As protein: CASSGQGASNQPQHF.

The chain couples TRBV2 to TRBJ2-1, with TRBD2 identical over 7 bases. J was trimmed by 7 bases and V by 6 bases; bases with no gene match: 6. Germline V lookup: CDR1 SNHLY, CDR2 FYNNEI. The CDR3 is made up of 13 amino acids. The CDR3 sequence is CASRATSVNEQFF. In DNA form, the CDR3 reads TGTGCCAGCAGAGCCACTAGCGTTAATGAGCAGTTCTTC.

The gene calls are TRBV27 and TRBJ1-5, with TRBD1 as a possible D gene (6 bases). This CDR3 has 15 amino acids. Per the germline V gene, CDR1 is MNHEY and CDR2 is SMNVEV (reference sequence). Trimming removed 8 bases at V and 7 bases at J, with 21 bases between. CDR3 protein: CASSSGGPGGQPQHF. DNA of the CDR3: TGTGCCAGCTCCTCCGGGGGGCCCGGGGGACAGCCCCAGCATTTT.

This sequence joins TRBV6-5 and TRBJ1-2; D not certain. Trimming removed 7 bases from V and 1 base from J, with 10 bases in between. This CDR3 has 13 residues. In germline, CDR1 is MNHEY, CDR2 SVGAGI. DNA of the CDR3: TGTGCCAGCAAACAGACGGTTAACTATGGCTACACCTTC. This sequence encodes CASKQTVNYGYTF.

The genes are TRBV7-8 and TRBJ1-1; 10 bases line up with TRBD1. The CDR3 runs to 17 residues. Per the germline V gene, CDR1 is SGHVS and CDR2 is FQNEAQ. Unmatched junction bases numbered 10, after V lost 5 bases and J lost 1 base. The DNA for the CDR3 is TGTGCCAGCAGCCCTAGGGACAGGGGCCCCAGGAACACTGAAGCTTTCTTT. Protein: CASSPRDRGPRNTEAFF.

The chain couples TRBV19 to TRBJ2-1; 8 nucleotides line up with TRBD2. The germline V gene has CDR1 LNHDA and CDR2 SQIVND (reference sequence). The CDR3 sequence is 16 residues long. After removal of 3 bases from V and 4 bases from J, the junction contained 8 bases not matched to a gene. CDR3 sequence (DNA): TGTGCCAGTAGTATCGCGGGAGGCCGGGGATACAATGAGCAGTTCTTC. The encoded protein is CASSIAGGRGYNEQFF.

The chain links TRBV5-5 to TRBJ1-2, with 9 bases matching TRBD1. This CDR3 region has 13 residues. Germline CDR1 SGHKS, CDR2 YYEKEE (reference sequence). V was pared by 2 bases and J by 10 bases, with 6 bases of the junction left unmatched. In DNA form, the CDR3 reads TGTGCCAGCAGCTTTTACACAGGGGGCGACTACACCTTC. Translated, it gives CASSFYTGGDYTF.

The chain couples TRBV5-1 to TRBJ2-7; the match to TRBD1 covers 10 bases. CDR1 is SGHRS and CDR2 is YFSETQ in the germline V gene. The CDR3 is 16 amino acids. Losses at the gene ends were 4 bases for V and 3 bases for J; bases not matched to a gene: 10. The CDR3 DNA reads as TGCGCCAGCAGCACACAGGCCGGGACAGGGGACTACGAGCAGTACTTC. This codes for CASSTQAGTGDYEQYF. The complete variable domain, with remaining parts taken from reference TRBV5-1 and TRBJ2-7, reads KAGVTQTPRYLIKTRGQQVTLSCSPISGHRSVSWYQQTPGQGLQFLFEYFSETQRNKGNFPGRFSGRQFSNSRSEMNVSTLELGDSALYLCASSTQAGTGDYEQYFGPGTRLTVT.

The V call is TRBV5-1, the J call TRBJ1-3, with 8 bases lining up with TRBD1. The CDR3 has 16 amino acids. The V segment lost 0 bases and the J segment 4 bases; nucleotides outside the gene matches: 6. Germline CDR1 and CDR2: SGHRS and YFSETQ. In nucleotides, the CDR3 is TGCGCCAGCAGCTTGGACACCGGGACAGGAGGAAACACCATATATTTT. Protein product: CASSLDTGTGGNTIYF.

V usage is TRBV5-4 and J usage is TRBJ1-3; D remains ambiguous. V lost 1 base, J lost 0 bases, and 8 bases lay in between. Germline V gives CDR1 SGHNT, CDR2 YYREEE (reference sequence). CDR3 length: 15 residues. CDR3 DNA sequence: TGTGCCAGCAGCTTGCGGTACCCCTCTGGAAACACCATATATTTT. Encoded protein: CASSLRYPSGNTIYF.

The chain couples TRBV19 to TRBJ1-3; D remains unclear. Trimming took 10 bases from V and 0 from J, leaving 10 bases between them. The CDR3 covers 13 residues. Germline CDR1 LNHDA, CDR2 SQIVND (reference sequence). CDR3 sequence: CATVDTSGNTIYF. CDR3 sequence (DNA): TGTGCCACCGTCGACACCTCTGGAAACACCATATATTTT.

The CDR3 DNA reads as TGTGCCTGGAGTGTATTCTGGCAGGGGGCTTCGGAGACCCAGTACTTC. Its translation is CAWSVFWQGASETQYF. The rearrangement joins TRBV30 to TRBJ2-5; 8 bases map to TRBD1. Germline-derived CDR1 and CDR2 are GTSNPN and SVGIG (reference sequence). V lost 0 bases, J lost 5 bases, and 11 bases stayed unmatched. CDR3 length equals 16 residues.

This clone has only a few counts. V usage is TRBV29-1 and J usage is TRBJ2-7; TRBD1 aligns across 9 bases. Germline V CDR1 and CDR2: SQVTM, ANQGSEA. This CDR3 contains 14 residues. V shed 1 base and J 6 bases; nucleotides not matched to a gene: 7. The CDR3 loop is CSVEAGTGMREQYF. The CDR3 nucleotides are TGCAGCGTTGAAGCCGGGACAGGGATGCGCGAGCAGTACTTC.

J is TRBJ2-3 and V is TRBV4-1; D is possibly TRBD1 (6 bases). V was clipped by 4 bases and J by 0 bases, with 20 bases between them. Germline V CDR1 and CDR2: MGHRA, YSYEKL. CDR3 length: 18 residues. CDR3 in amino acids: CASSLREGGSTSTDTQYF. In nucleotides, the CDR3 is TGCGCCAGCAGCCTCCGGGAAGGGGGATCGACTAGCACAGATACGCAGTATTTT.